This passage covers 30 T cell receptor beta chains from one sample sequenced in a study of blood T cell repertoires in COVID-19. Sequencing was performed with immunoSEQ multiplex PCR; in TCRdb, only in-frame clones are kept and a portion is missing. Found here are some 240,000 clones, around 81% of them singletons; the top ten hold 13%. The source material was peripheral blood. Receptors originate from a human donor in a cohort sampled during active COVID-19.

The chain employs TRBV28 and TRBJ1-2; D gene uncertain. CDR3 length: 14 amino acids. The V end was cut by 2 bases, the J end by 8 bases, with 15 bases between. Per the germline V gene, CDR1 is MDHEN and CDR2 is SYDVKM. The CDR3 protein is CASSLVQGVSGYTF. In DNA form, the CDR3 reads TGTGCCAGCAGTTTAGTACAAGGAGTTAGCGGCTACACCTTC.

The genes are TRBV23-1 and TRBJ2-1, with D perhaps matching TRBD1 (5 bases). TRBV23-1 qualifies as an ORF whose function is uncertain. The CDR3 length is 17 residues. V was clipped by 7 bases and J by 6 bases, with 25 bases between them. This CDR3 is CASTPPRAGKEGNEQFF. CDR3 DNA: TGCGCCAGCACCCCACCCCGGGCAGGGAAAGAAGGCAATGAGCAGTTCTTC.

DNA for the CDR3: TGTGCCAGCAGTTACTCTAGGGGTTGGTCTAACTATGGCTACACCTTC. It encodes CASSYSRGWSNYGYTF. The J gene is TRBJ1-2, the V gene TRBV6-5, with D maybe TRBD1 (5 bases). The CDR3 runs 16 residues. Trimming shortened V by 0 bases and J by 0 bases, and 11 bases separated the two germline ends. Per germline, CDR1 MNHEY and CDR2 SVGAGI.

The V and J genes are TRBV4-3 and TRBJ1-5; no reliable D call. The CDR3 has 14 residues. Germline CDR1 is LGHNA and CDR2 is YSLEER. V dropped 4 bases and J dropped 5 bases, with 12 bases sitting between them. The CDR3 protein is CASSPFKRDQPQHF. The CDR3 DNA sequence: TGCGCCAGCAGCCCTTTTAAGAGAGATCAGCCCCAGCATTTT.

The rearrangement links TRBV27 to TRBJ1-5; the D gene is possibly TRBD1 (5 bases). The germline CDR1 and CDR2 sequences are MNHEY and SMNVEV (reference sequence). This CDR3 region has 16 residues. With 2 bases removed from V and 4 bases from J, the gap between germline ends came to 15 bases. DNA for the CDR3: TGTGCCAGCAGTTTAAGGGGCAGGGAATGGAATCAGCCCCAGCATTTT. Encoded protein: CASSLRGREWNQPQHF.

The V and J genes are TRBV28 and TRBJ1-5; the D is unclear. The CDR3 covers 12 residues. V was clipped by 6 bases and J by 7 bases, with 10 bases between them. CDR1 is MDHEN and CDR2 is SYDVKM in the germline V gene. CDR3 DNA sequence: TGTGCCAGCAGCTCCCTGAGGCAGCCCCAGCATTTT. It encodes CASSSLRQPQHF.

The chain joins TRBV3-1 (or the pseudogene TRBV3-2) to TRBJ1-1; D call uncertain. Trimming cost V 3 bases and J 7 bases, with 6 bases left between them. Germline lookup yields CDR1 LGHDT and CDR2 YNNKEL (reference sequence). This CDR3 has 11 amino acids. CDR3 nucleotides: TGTGCCAGCAGCCAGGCAGGTGAAGCTTTCTTT. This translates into CASSQAGEAFF.

This chain's CDR3 is CASSSPSWDSRDRQPLHF. DNA of the CDR3: TGTGCCAGCAGTTCGCCTTCCTGGGACAGCAGAGACCGACAACCCCTCCACTTT. The V and J genes are TRBV28 and TRBJ1-6; 7 nucleotides align to TRBD1. This CDR3 comprises 18 residues. J lost 12 bases, V lost 4 bases, and 21 bases had no gene match. The germline V gene encodes CDR1 MDHEN and CDR2 SYDVKM.

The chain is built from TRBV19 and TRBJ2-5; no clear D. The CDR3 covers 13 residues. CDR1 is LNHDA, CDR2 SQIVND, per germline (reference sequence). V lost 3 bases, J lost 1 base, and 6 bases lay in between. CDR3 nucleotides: TGTGCCAGTAGTATGGGCAGCCAAGAGACCCAGTACTTC. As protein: CASSMGSQETQYF. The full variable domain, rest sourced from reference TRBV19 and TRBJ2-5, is DGGITQSPKYLFRKEGQNVTLSCEQNLNHDAMYWYRQDPGQGLRLIYYSQIVNDFQKGDIAEGYSVSREKKESFPLTVTSAQKNPTAFYLCASSMGSQETQYFGPGTRLLVL.

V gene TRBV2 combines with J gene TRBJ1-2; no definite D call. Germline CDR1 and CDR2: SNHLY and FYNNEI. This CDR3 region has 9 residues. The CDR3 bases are TGTGGTGGAGGCTATGGCTACACCTTC. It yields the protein CGGGYGYTF.

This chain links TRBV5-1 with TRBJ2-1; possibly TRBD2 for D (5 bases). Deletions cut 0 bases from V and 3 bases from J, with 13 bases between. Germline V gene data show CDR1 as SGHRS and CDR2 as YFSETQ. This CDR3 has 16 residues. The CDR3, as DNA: TGCGCCAGCAGCTTGGGAGCGGCGGAACTCTACAATGAGCAGTTCTTC. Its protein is CASSLGAAELYNEQFF.

This CDR3 reads CATSALDSREETQYF. The CDR3 DNA follows: TGTGCCACCAGTGCCCTGGACAGTAGGGAAGAGACCCAGTACTTC. The chain uses TRBV24-1 and TRBJ2-5, with D maybe TRBD1 (6 bases). This CDR3 is built from 15 residues. Germline CDR1 is KGHDR and CDR2 is SFDVKD. The ends were cut back, 5 bases at V and 3 bases at J, with 15 bases in the middle.

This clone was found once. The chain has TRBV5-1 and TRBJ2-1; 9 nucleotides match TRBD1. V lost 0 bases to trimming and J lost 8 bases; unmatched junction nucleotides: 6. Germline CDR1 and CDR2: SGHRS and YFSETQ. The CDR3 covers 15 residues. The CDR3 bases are TGCGCCAGCAGCTTGGGTGGACAGGGGCGAGATGAGCAGTTCTTC. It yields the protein CASSLGGQGRDEQFF.

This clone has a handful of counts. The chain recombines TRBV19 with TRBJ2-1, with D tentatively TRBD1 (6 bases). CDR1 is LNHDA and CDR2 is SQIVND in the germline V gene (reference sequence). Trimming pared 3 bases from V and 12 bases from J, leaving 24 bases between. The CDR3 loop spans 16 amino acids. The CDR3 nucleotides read TGTGCCAGTAGTATCTTCTTGGGGGCCCAGGCATTGGGGCAGTTCTTC. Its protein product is CASSIFLGAQALGQFF.

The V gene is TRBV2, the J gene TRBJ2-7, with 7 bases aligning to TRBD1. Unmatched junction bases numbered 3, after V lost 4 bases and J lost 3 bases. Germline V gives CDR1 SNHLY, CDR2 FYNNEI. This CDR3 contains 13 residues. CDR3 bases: TGTGCCAGCAGTGGGGGACAGAACTACGAGCAGTACTTC. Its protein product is CASSGGQNYEQYF.

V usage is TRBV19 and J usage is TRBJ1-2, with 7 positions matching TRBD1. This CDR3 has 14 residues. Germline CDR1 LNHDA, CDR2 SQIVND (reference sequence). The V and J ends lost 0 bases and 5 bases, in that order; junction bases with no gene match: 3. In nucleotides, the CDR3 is TGTGCCAGTAGTATAGAGACAGGGCGGTATGGCTACACCTTC. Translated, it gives CASSIETGRYGYTF.

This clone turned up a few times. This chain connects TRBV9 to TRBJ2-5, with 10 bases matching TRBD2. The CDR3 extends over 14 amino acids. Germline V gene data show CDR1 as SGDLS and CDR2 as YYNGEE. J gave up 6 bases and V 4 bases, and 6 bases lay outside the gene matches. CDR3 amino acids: CASSRVAGGKTQYF. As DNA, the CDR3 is TGTGCCAGCAGCCGGGTAGCGGGGGGAAAGACCCAGTACTTC.

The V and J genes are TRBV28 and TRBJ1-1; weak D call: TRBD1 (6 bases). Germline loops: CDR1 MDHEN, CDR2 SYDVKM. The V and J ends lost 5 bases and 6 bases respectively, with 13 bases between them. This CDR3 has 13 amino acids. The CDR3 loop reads CASSHRERPEAFF. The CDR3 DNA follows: TGTGCCAGCAGTCACAGGGAAAGGCCTGAAGCTTTCTTT.

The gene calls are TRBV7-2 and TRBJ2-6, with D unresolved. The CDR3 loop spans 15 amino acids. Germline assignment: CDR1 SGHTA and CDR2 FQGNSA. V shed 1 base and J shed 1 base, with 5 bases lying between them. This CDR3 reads CASSLDSSGANVLTF. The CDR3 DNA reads TGTGCCAGCAGCTTAGACAGTTCTGGGGCCAACGTCCTGACTTTC.

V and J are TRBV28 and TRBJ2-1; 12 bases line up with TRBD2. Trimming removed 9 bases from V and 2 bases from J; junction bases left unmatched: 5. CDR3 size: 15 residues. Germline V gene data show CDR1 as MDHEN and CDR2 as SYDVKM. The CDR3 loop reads CASLAGGPPYNEQFF. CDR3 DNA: TGTGCCAGTCTAGCGGGGGGGCCTCCCTACAATGAGCAGTTCTTC.

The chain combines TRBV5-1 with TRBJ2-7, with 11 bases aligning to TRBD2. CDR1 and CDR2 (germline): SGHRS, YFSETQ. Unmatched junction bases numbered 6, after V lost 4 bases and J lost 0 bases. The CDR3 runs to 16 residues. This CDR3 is CASSPTTSGVSYEQYF. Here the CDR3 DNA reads TGCGCCAGCAGCCCGACGACTAGCGGGGTCTCCTACGAGCAGTACTTC.

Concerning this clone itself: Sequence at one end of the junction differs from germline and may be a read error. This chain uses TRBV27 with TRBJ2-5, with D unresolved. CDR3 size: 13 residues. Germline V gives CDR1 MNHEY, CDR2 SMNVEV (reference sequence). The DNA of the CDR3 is TGTGCCAGCAGTTTATTGGAGCAAGGGACCCAGTACTTC. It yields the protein CASSLLEQGTQYF.

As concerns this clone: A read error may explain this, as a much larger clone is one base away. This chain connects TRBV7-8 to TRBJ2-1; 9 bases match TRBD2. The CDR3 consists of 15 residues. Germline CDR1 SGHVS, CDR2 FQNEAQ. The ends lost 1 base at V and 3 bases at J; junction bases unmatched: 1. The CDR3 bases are TGTGCCAGCAGCTTAGGGACTAGCGTCTACAATGAGCAGTTCTTC. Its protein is CASSLGTSVYNEQFF.

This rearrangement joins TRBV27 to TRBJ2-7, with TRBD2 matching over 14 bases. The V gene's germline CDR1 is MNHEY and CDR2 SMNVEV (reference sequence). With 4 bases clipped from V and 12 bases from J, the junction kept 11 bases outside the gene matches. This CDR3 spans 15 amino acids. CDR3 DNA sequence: TGTGCCAGCAGTTCCGGACTAGCGGGGGGTCCTATACTGTACTTC. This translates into CASSSGLAGGPILYF.

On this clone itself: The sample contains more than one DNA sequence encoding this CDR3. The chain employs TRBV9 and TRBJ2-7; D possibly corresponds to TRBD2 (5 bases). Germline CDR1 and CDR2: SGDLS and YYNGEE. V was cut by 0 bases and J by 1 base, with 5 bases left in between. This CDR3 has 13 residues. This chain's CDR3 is CASSVGGSYEQYF. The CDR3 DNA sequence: TGTGCCAGCAGCGTAGGCGGGTCCTACGAGCAGTACTTC.

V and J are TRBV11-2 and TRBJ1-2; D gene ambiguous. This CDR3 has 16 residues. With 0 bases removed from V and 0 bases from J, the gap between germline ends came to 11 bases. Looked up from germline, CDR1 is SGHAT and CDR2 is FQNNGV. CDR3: CASSLEGGGANYGYTF. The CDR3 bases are TGTGCCAGCAGCTTAGAAGGCGGCGGAGCTAACTATGGCTACACCTTC.

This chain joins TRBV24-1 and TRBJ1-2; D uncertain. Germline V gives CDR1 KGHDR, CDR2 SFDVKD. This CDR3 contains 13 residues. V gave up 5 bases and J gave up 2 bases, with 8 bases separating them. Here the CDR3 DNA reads TGTGCCACCAGTGTTACAGTCAACTATGGCTACACCTTC. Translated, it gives CATSVTVNYGYTF.

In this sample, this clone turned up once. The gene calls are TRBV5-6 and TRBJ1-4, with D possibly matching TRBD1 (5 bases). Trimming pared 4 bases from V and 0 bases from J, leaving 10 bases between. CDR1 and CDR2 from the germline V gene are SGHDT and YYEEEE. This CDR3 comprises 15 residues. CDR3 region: CASSGGGTTNEKLFF. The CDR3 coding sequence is TGTGCCAGCAGCGGTGGGGGGACAACTAATGAAAAACTGTTTTTT.

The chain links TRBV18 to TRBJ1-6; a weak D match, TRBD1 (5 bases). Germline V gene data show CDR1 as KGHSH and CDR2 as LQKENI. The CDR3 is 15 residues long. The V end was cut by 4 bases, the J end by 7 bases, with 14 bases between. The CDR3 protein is CASSQNQGVNSPLHF. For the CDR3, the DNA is TGTGCCAGCTCACAAAATCAGGGTGTAAATTCACCCCTCCACTTT.

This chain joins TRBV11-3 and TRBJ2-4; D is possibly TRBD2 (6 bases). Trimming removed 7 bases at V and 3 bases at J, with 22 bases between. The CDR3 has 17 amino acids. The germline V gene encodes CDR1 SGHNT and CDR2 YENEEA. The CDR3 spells CASNFLRAGSDKNIQYF. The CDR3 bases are TGTGCCAGCAACTTCCTGAGGGCGGGATCTGACAAAAACATTCAGTACTTC.